This is a list of T cell receptor beta chains from one sample in a study of T cells in Graves' hyperthyroidism and ophthalmopathy. From the multiplex PCR reads, TCRdb called clonotypes with MiXCR, one entry per CDR3 protein. The sample holds about 510,000 distinct CDR3 sequences, over 35% seen once. Material for sequencing was peripheral blood or thyroid tissue (not recorded which). The receptors come from an adult woman with Graves' disease, either hyperthyroidism or ophthalmopathy (not recorded which). The CDR3 runs from the conserved cysteine through the conserved F or W. The D gene is left open where the match is weak. A row's size may be missing; if present it is once, few, many or a size class.

size,V,J,D,DNA,CDR3
many,TRBV14,TRBJ2-5,NA,TGTGCCAGCAGCCAGGGGGGACCCGTCGAGACCCAGTACTTC,CASSQGGPVETQYF
many,TRBV2,TRBJ1-2,NA,TGTGCCAGCAGCCCACAGGTGAACTATGGCTACACCTTC,CASSPQVNYGYTF
NA,TRBV11-1,TRBJ2-7,NA,TGTGCCAGCAGCCAACCAGGACTGGGCGAGCAGTACTTC,CASSQPGLGEQYF
NA,TRBV9,TRBJ1-1,NA,TGTGCCAGCAGCGTAGTGGTTAAGGGGCCGGATTTCTTT,CASSVVVKGPDFF
NA,TRBV2,TRBJ2-5,NA,TGTGCCAGCAGTGAGGGCAGGGGAAAGGAGACCCAGTACTTC,CASSEGRGKETQYF
few,TRBV10-3,TRBJ1-2,NA,TGTGCCATCAGTGACCCCAGAAGTACTAACTATGGCTACACCTTC,CAISDPRSTNYGYTF
NA,TRBV7-2,TRBJ2-7,TRBD2,TGTGCCAGCAGCTTAGTATCTAGCGGGTTCCACTACGAGCAGTACTTC,CASSLVSSGFHYEQYF
NA,TRBV6-6,TRBJ2-6,NA,TGTGCCAGCAGCCGCTTTAGTGCTGGGGCCAACGTCCTGACTTTC,CASSRFSAGANVLTF
many,TRBV2,TRBJ1-1,NA,TGTGCCAGCACCCAATCCCCCCGAGACACTGAAGCTTTCTTT,CASTQSPRDTEAFF
once,TRBV7-8,TRBJ2-6,NA,TGTGCCAGCAGCCAGTCAGTGACTTTC,CASSQSVTF
NA,TRBV2,TRBJ2-7,NA,TGTGCCACCAGCAGAGTTCAGGGAGCCTACGAGCAGTACTTC,CATSRVQGAYEQYF
NA,TRBV19,TRBJ1-5,NA,TGTGCCAGTAGTATAAGGGCAGGGCCAGGGCCCCAGCATTTT,CASSIRAGPGPQHF
many,TRBV7-2,TRBJ2-2,TRBD2,TGTGCCAGCAGCACTAGCGGGAACACCGGGGAGCTGTTTTTT,CASSTSGNTGELFF
NA,TRBV5-1,TRBJ2-5,NA,TGCGCCAGCAGGTCAGGGGAACTCCAAGAGACCCAGTACTTC,CASRSGELQETQYF
NA,TRBV7-2,TRBJ2-7,TRBD2,TGTGCCAGCAGCTTAGACCCGGGACTATCCTACGAGCAGTACTTC,CASSLDPGLSYEQYF
few,TRBV12-3/TRBV12-4,TRBJ2-2,NA,TGTGCCAGCAGTTCCGGACAGCTGGGGGACACCGGGGAGCTGTTTTTT,CASSSGQLGDTGELFF
many,TRBV6-6,TRBJ2-5,TRBD2,TGTGCCAGCAGCTCGACTAGCCGGGTAGAGACCCAGTACTTC,CASSSTSRVETQYF
many,TRBV4-1,TRBJ2-7,NA,TGCGCCAGCAGTCTCACTCCCCGGGCCTACGAGCAGTACTTC,CASSLTPRAYEQYF
NA,TRBV20-1,TRBJ2-2,TRBD2,TGCAGTGCTAGTCGTCCAGGGACTAGCGGGACGTCCGGGGAGCTGTTTTTT,CSASRPGTSGTSGELFF
NA,TRBV19,TRBJ2-5,NA,TGTGCCAGTAGTATGGGGACGAAAGAGACCCAGTACTTC,CASSMGTKETQYF
many,TRBV9,TRBJ1-2,NA,TGTGCCAGCAGCTCAGATCCGACAGGCAACTATGGCTACACCTTC,CASSSDPTGNYGYTF
NA,TRBV7-9,TRBJ2-7,TRBD2,TGTGCCAGCAGTTCACCCCGGGCTAGCGGGACGTACGAGCAGTACTTC,CASSSPRASGTYEQYF
NA,TRBV15,TRBJ2-7,NA,TGTGCCACCAGCTACCGGGACAAATACGAGCAGTACTTC,CATSYRDKYEQYF
NA,TRBV7-2,TRBJ2-7,NA,TGTGCCAGCAGCTTAGCGTTTTTCCGGGCCGGCGACAGGAACTACGAGCAGTACTTC,CASSLAFFRAGDRNYEQYF
NA,TRBV7-9,TRBJ2-7,NA,TGTGCCAGCAGCCTGGACTCCTCGGTAGCCTACGAGCAGTACTTC,CASSLDSSVAYEQYF
NA,TRBV24-1,TRBJ1-1,NA,TGTGCCACCAGTGGCGGAGAGGTGAACACTGAAGCTTTCTTT,CATSGGEVNTEAFF
many,TRBV7-9,TRBJ2-7,NA,TGCGCCAGCAGCGCCCCGGGCGCTTCCTACGAGCAGTACTTC,CASSAPGASYEQYF
NA,TRBV7-9,TRBJ2-7,NA,TGTGCCAGCTGCCCGGGGGTCGGGGACTTCTACGAGCAGTACTTC,CASCPGVGDFYEQYF
many,TRBV10-1,TRBJ1-5,NA,TGCGCCAGCAGTGACCCGGCGGGGAATCAGCCCCAGCATTTT,CASSDPAGNQPQHF
NA,TRBV12-3/TRBV12-4,TRBJ2-3,TRBD2,TGTGCCAGCAGTTTTGTGGGCAGGATCGGGACTAGCGGCAATACGCAGTATTTT,CASSFVGRIGTSGNTQYF
NA,TRBV10-3,TRBJ1-1,TRBD1,TGTGCCATCAATCGGGGACAGGGCACTGAAGCTTTCTTT,CAINRGQGTEAFF
NA,TRBV29-1,TRBJ1-1,NA,TGCAGCGTACATAACACTGAAGCTTTCTTT,CSVHNTEAFF
NA,TRBV2,TRBJ2-7,TRBD1,TGTGCCGGCACAGGGGACGCTTCCTACGAGCAGTACTTC,CAGTGDASYEQYF
once,TRBV25-1,TRBJ2-5,TRBD2,TGTGCCAGCAGTCGTATGGGGGCGGGAGGAACAGAGACCCAGTACTTC,CASSRMGAGGTETQYF
NA,TRBV7-9,TRBJ2-3,NA,TGTGCCAGCAGCGACCGATACACAGATACGCAGTATTTT,CASSDRYTDTQYF
few,TRBV20-1,TRBJ1-6,NA,TGCAGTGCTAGACCCCGGGCAGTTAATAATTCACCCCTCCACTTT,CSARPRAVNNSPLHF
NA,TRBV5-1,TRBJ1-5,NA,TGCGCCAGCAGCTTGGTGGGGGGGCACAATCAGCCCCAGCATTTT,CASSLVGGHNQPQHF
NA,TRBV29-1,TRBJ1-6,TRBD1,TGCAGCGTTTCTCAGGGGGGCGCATCTGATTCACCCCTCCACTTT,CSVSQGGASDSPLHF
few,TRBV7-9,TRBJ1-1,NA,TGTGCCAGCAGCCCTGTTAAGGGACCCAACACTGAAGCTTTCTTT,CASSPVKGPNTEAFF
NA,TRBV6-5,TRBJ1-2,NA,TGTGCCAGCAGTTACGGCCCAGAGGCTGGCTATGGCTACACCTTC,CASSYGPEAGYGYTF
NA,TRBV20-1,TRBJ1-6,TRBD1,TGCAGTGCTAGAGTTGGGACAGGGAGTAATTCACCCCTCCACTTT,CSARVGTGSNSPLHF
NA,TRBV7-9,TRBJ1-1,NA,TGTGCCAGCAGCGACGACGGGACAAAGAAGGGCACTGAAGCTTTCTTT,CASSDDGTKKGTEAFF
NA,TRBV29-1,TRBJ1-2,NA,TGCAGCGCTACGGGAGGCAGGAACTATGGCTACACCTTC,CSATGGRNYGYTF
many,TRBV7-8,TRBJ1-4,NA,TGTGCCAGCAGTTTTAGGGGAAATGAAAAACTGTTTTTT,CASSFRGNEKLFF
NA,TRBV29-1,TRBJ2-2,NA,TGCAGCGTTGAAAAAGGTGGCGGGGAGCTGTTTTTT,CSVEKGGGELFF
NA,TRBV7-2,TRBJ2-1,NA,TGTGCCAGCAGTCCAAAGGCAGGGGGGAGGAATGAGCAGTTCTTC,CASSPKAGGRNEQFF
NA,TRBV4-3,TRBJ2-6,NA,TGCGCCAGCAGCCAAGAAGAATCAGGGTCTGGGGCCAACGTCCTGACTTTC,CASSQEESGSGANVLTF
many,TRBV10-2,TRBJ2-3,NA,TGCGCCAGCAGGGGCGATAGCACAGATACGCAGTATTTT,CASRGDSTDTQYF
NA,TRBV29-1,TRBJ1-5,NA,TGCAGCGTGGGACAACCCAATCAGCCCCAGCATTTT,CSVGQPNQPQHF
once,TRBV29-1,TRBJ1-2,NA,TGCAGCGTTGCCCAGGGGCCAACCTATGGCTACACCTTC,CSVAQGPTYGYTF
NA,TRBV11-2,TRBJ2-7,NA,TGTGCCAGCAGCCTAGGCCCCCTTTCCGGTACCTACGAGCAGTGCTTC,CASSLGPLSGTYEQCF
many,TRBV3-1,TRBJ2-7,NA,TGTGCCAGCAGCCAAGATCTGACCTCCTACGAGCAGTACTTC,CASSQDLTSYEQYF
NA,TRBV10-1,TRBJ2-2,NA,TGCGCCAGCAGTGAGATAGCGGACACCGGGGAGCTGTTTTTT,CASSEIADTGELFF